One and the same sample provided the 23 T cell receptor beta chains below, sequenced in a study of early T cells in non-severe SARS-CoV-2 infection. TCRdb used MiXCR to reprocess the 5' RACE reads, holding one entry per CDR3 protein. The table has roughly 26,000 distinct CDR3 sequences, 4% to 4.5% seen once. The specimen sequenced was whole blood. These receptors all stem from an adult who was a healthcare worker with PCR-confirmed SARS-CoV-2 infection or an uninfected control (not recorded which).

This clonotype was observed at least ten times. J is TRBJ2-3 and V is TRBV7-9; 9 nucleotides agree with TRBD2. Germline CDR1 is SEHNR and CDR2 is FQNEAQ (reference sequence). After removal of 3 bases from V and 1 base from J, the junction contained 8 bases not matched to a gene. This CDR3 is 17 amino acids long. Here the CDR3 DNA reads TGTGCCAGCAGCTTGACTAGCGGAGGGCGGGGCACAGATACGCAGTATTTT. This codes for CASSLTSGGRGTDTQYF.

This clonotype was seen only a few times. The rearrangement joins TRBV6-1 to TRBJ1-5, with D maybe TRBD1 (5 bases). CDR1 and CDR2 from the germline V gene are MNHNS and SASEGT. V dropped 0 bases and J dropped 2 bases, with 5 bases sitting between them. This CDR3 comprises 14 residues. The CDR3 DNA sequence: TGTGCCAGCAGTGAAGCAGGGGGCAATCAGCCCCAGCATTTT. Protein sequence: CASSEAGGNQPQHF.

The CDR3 DNA is TGTGCCAGCAGACCCAACCGGGACTATTCCTACGAGCAGTACTTC. Translation: CASRPNRDYSYEQYF. The rearrangement links TRBV7-6 to TRBJ2-7, with 7 bases matching TRBD2. V shed 6 bases, J shed 1 base, and the junction held 9 bases outside the gene matches. Germline V gives CDR1 SGHVS, CDR2 FNYEAQ. The CDR3 consists of 15 residues.

In its sample, this clonotype ranks as large. This sequence joins TRBV10-3 and TRBJ2-5; tentative D call: TRBD1 (6 bases). This CDR3 comprises 13 residues. Deletions cut 6 bases from V and 5 bases from J, with 13 bases between. CDR1 is ENHRY, CDR2 SYGVKD, per germline. In DNA, the CDR3 is TGTGCCATCAGCGAAACAGGGTGGGAGACCCAGTACTTC. It yields the protein CAISETGWETQYF.

This clonotype was seen a few times. The chain couples TRBV6-6 to TRBJ2-1, with D tentatively TRBD1 or TRBD2 (6 bases each). The V end lost 6 bases, the J end lost 5 bases, and 14 bases lay between the germline ends. The CDR3 is made up of 14 amino acids. Germline CDR1 reads MNHNY; CDR2 reads SVGAGI (reference sequence). The CDR3 DNA sequence: TGTGCCAGCAGGGAGGGGGGTACAGACAATGAGCAGTTCTTC. Translating it yields CASREGGTDNEQFF.

This clonotype is termed medium-sized. The chain uses TRBV4-1 and TRBJ2-2; no clear D gene. The CDR3 has 15 residues. Trimming stripped 1 base from V and 4 bases from J, with 10 bases between. CDR1 MGHRA and CDR2 YSYEKL come from the germline V gene. The CDR3 region is CASSQGSLGTGELFF. CDR3 coding DNA: TGCGCCAGCAGCCAAGGTTCCTTGGGCACCGGGGAGCTGTTTTTT.

This clonotype occurred many times. The chain has TRBV12-5 and TRBJ2-2, with D tentatively TRBD1 (6 bases). From germline, CDR1 is LGHNT and CDR2 FRNRAP. Trimming took 5 bases from V and 2 from J, leaving 12 bases between them. CDR3 length equals 15 residues. CDR3 in DNA: TGTGCTAGTGGTCATGGACAGACCAACACCGGGGAGCTGTTTTTT. Protein product: CASGHGQTNTGELFF.

The table lists this clonotype with many counts. The chain employs TRBV20-1 and TRBJ2-7; no firm D call. Trimming cost V 2 bases and J 4 bases, with 12 bases left between them. CDR1 and CDR2 from the germline V gene are DFQATT and SNEGSKA (reference sequence). The CDR3 is made up of 13 amino acids. The CDR3 reads CSARTHGEYEQYF. CDR3 coding DNA: TGCAGTGCTAGAACCCACGGAGAGTACGAGCAGTACTTC.

The rearrangement links TRBV2 to TRBJ2-1, with D unresolved. V shed 3 bases and J shed 0 bases, with 9 bases lying between them. CDR3 size: 15 residues. Germline CDR1 is SNHLY and CDR2 is FYNNEI. The CDR3 bases are TGTGCCAGCAGTGACGAGTCCAGCTCCTACAATGAGCAGTTCTTC. It specifies CASSDESSSYNEQFF. Using reference TRBV2 and TRBJ2-1 for the parts outside the CDR3, the full variable domain is EPEVTQTPSHQVTQMGQEVILRCVPISNHLYFYWYRQILGQKVEFLVSFYNNEISEKSEIFDDQFSVERPDGSNFTLKIRSTKLEDSAMYFCASSDESSSYNEQFFGPGTRLTVL.

This clonotype qualifies as medium-sized. V gene TRBV3-1 combines with J gene TRBJ1-6; D perhaps matches TRBD1 (5 bases). Looked up from germline, CDR1 is LGHDT and CDR2 is YNNKEL (reference sequence). CDR3 length: 14 amino acids. The V end lost 4 bases, the J end lost 7 bases, and 11 bases lay between the germline ends. CDR3 in amino acids: CASSPKGPNSPLHF. CDR3 nucleotides: TGTGCCAGCAGCCCAAAGGGACCGAATTCACCCCTCCACTTT.

This clonotype was seen at least ten times. V is TRBV7-2 and J is TRBJ2-2; no definite D call. Germline V gene lookup returns CDR1 SGHTA and CDR2 FQGNSA. The CDR3 is 16 residues long. Trimming stripped 5 bases from V and 0 bases from J, with 13 bases between. CDR3 sequence (DNA): TGTGCCAGCAGCCCGTCTCGAATTACGAACACCGGGGAGCTGTTTTTT. Its translation is CASSPSRITNTGELFF.

This clonotype was observed at least ten times. V and J are TRBV15 and TRBJ2-5; D uncertain. Germline lookup yields CDR1 LNHNV and CDR2 YYDKDF (reference sequence). This CDR3 contains 14 residues. The V end lost 1 base, the J end lost 4 bases, and 10 bases lay between the germline ends. The CDR3 coding sequence is TGTGCCACCAGCAGAGGAGGAGATGGAGAGACCCAGTACTTC. It encodes CATSRGGDGETQYF. Combining the CDR3 with reference TRBV15 and TRBJ2-5 gives the whole variable domain DAMVIQNPRYQVTQFGKPVTLSCSQTLNHNVMYWYQQKSSQAPKLLFHYYDKDFNNEADTPDNFQSRRPNTSFCFLDIRSPGLGDTAMYLCATSRGGDGETQYFGPGTRLLVL.

This chain joins TRBV13 and TRBJ2-7; TRBD2 matches 13 bases. With V trimmed by 5 bases and J by 6 bases, 10 bases remained unmatched. In germline, CDR1 is PRHDT, CDR2 FYEKMQ (reference sequence). The CDR3 is 16 amino acids. CDR3 DNA: TGTGCCAGCAGCCCCCGGACTAGCGGGAGTGGCGTCGAGCAGTACTTC. Protein sequence: CASSPRTSGSGVEQYF.

To note about this clonotype: Being one base from a much bigger clone, this may be a read error. The genes are TRBV6-5 and TRBJ1-3, with 8 bases matching TRBD1. The CDR3 totals 15 residues. In germline, CDR1 is MNHEY, CDR2 SVGAGI. CDR3 nucleotide sequence: TGTGCCAGCAGTAGACAGGGGCGCTCGGGAAACATCATATATTTT. Translated, it gives CASSRQGRSGNIIYF.

This clonotype was counted at least ten times. The V call is TRBV29-1, the J call TRBJ2-1; TRBD2 matches at 8 bases. CDR1 SQVTM and CDR2 ANQGSEA come from the germline V gene. This CDR3 has 15 amino acids. V trimming: 7 bases; J trimming: 2 bases; junction bases outside the gene matches: 10. The CDR3 DNA follows: TGCAGCGGTCGAGATAGCGGGGCCACCTACAATGAGCAGTTCTTC. It codes for CSGRDSGATYNEQFF.

The chain carries TRBV4-3 and TRBJ2-3; D is unclear. The CDR3 is made up of 14 amino acids. Trimming cost V 0 bases and J 1 base, with 5 bases left between them. CDR1 is LGHNA and CDR2 is YSLEER in the germline V gene. The chain's CDR3 is CASSQDPGTDTQYF. DNA of the CDR3: TGCGCCAGCAGCCAAGATCCGGGCACAGATACGCAGTATTTT.

This clonotype was observed a handful of times. J is TRBJ2-5 and V is TRBV18, with unresolved D. Germline V lookup: CDR1 KGHSH, CDR2 LQKENI. The V and J ends lost 2 bases and 5 bases respectively, with 3 bases between them. CDR3 length equals 11 residues. DNA for the CDR3: TGTGCCAGCTCACCATCGGAGACCCAGTACTTC. This encodes CASSPSETQYF.

This clonotype was detected many times. The chain uses TRBV6-2 or TRBV6-3 and TRBJ2-5; a possible D gene is TRBD1 (6 bases). Trimming removed 8 bases at V and 0 bases at J, with 10 bases between. The length of the CDR3 is 13 residues. Germline CDR1 reads MNHEY; CDR2 reads SVGEGT. The CDR3 DNA reads as TGTGCCAGCCTCGGACAGAACCAAGAGACCCAGTACTTC. This encodes CASLGQNQETQYF.

Many counts were recorded for this clonotype. The gene calls are TRBV19 and TRBJ2-2; weak D call: TRBD2 (6 bases). In germline, CDR1 is LNHDA, CDR2 SQIVND (reference sequence). V was clipped by 5 bases and J by 3 bases, with 22 bases between them. This CDR3 is built from 18 residues. CDR3 sequence (DNA): TGTGCCAGTAGTTTCCGTCATGGGGGGATATTATACACCGGGGAGCTGTTTTTT. Amino acid sequence: CASSFRHGGILYTGELFF.

This clonotype was seen many times. For the CDR3, the DNA is TGCAGTGCTAGAGATGGCGGGGGCTCCTACGAGCAGTACTTC. It encodes CSARDGGGSYEQYF. V and J are TRBV20-1 and TRBJ2-7; 7 nucleotides align to TRBD2. Germline V lookup: CDR1 DFQATT, CDR2 SNEGSKA (reference sequence). The CDR3 totals 14 residues. V lost 0 bases, J lost 0 bases, and 2 bases stayed unmatched.

This clonotype was picked up many times. Here the CDR3 reads CSVEGGRGYNEQFF. The CDR3 DNA sequence: TGCAGCGTTGAGGGCGGGAGGGGGTACAATGAGCAGTTCTTC. The genes are TRBV29-1 and TRBJ2-1, with 9 bases identical to TRBD2. V lost 3 bases, J lost 4 bases, and 4 bases stayed unmatched. The CDR3 spans 14 residues. Germline V gene sequence: CDR1 SQVTM, CDR2 ANQGSEA.

This clonotype was seen repeatedly, ten times or more. The J gene is TRBJ2-7, the V gene TRBV11-2; possibly TRBD2 for D (5 bases). CDR3 size: 14 residues. Germline V gene sequence: CDR1 SGHAT, CDR2 FQNNGV. The ends were cut back, 2 bases at V and 2 bases at J, with 10 bases in the middle. The CDR3 loop reads CASSLTVGAYEQYF. Here the CDR3 DNA reads TGTGCCAGCAGCTTAACTGTGGGAGCCTACGAGCAGTACTTC.

This clonotype was detected ten times or more. J is TRBJ2-3 and V is TRBV7-9, with 11 bases aligning to TRBD2. CDR1 and CDR2 from the germline V gene are SEHNR and FQNEAQ (reference sequence). V was pared by 5 bases and J by 6 bases, with 7 bases of the junction left unmatched. This CDR3 comprises 15 residues. CDR3 region: CASSLLAGVGDTQYF. The CDR3 DNA follows: TGTGCCAGCAGCCTACTAGCGGGAGTGGGGGATACGCAGTATTTT.